The clone carrying this T cell receptor beta chain was observed a few times. Germline CDR1 reads SGHVS; CDR2 reads FQNEAQ. This CDR3 region has 13 residues. The V and J ends lost 1 base and 5 bases respectively, with 5 bases between them. Produced via immunoSEQ multiplex PCR; TCRdb's table is partial and in-frame only. Of 400,000 or so clones in the sample, about 90% were seen once. The data belong to a study of blood T cell repertoires in COVID-19. The rearrangement links TRBV7-8 to TRBJ1-4, with unresolved D. This receptor was identified in a man younger than 30 who had recovered from COVID-19. Sequencing was performed on PBMCs or T cells enriched from blood (not recorded which). In DNA form, the CDR3 reads TGTGCCAGCAGCTTAGGGCTGAATGAAAAACTGTTTTTT. Residues: CASSLGLNEKLFF.